This T cell receptor beta chain was captured in a study of blood T cell repertoires in COVID-19 (dated by TCRdb to the early 2020s). Concerning the study at large: Collaborator samples came from the United States, Italy and Spain and covered acute and convalescent phases of COVID-19. The material from the prospective study consisted of cDNA or gDNA derived from T cells, B-cell-depleted T cells, or PBMCs. The repertoires were released in a freely available public database intended as a resource for research on the immune response to SARS-CoV-2. Where available, HLA class I and class II types were taken from metadata supplied by the sample provider and were not determined by assay-based typing. A de-identified subject ID, COVID-19 status, age in years and sex were almost always included in the sample metadata. The dataset comprised deeply sampled blood TCRbeta repertoires from subjects exposed to, actively infected with, or recovered from COVID-19. The samples were drawn from two sources: the first 160 participants of the ongoing ImmuneRACE study, and 1,000 to 1,500 subjects contributed by 6 global collaborators. What the research found in general, with its limitations: The quantity of clinical and demographic metadata differed by source and by participant and was supplied without curation.

This clone has just one count. The antigen it recognizes is unknown. The input lacks base qualities; no much larger clone sits a single base away. The immunoSEQ Assay, a bias-controlled multiplex PCR, was used to amplify TCRbeta CDR3 regions from genomic DNA. From the authors' description of their analysis: Nucleated cell counts per sample were estimated from amplification of reference gene primers within the assay. To quantify the absolute abundance of each unique TCRbeta CDR3 rearrangement, sequence reads were collapsed and filtered. For each sample, productive Simpson clonality was calculated as the square root of Simpson's diversity index across productive rearrangements. TCRdb took this table from immuneACCESS and kept in-frame rearrangements with V and J called. Such tables lack part of the clones; where checked against another copy, unresolved V genes explain under half of the gap, and the rest is unexplained. The V and J calls and the clone size are those of that table, but D and trimming were determined from the DNA. This sample gives fewer than 150,000 clones in total; about 74% of them show up just once. The biggest ten clones account for less than 7.5% of the sample.

The collaborating institutions used their own protocols to collect whole blood in K2EDTA tubes. For TCRbeta analysis, collaborators shipped samples in one of three forms: frozen whole blood, isolated PBMCs, or DNA extracted from either of those sample types. From its cysteine to its phenylalanine, the CDR3 spans 13 amino acids. Only the CDR3 DNA stays, 39 bases, in frame from base 1. CDR1 and CDR2, per the germline V gene (reference sequence), are GTSNPN and SVGIG. The junction shows trimming of 4 bases on V and 6 bases on J, plus 15 bases between the germline ends. The sequenced sample was peripheral blood. The rearranged chain carries TRBV30 and TRBJ1-1; the D gene is not confidently resolved. The source of this sequence is a man aged 70-80 years with acute or convalescent COVID-19. CDR3 loop: CAWNRGDGAEAFF. The nucleotide sequence is given as TGTGCCTGGAATCGGGGTGACGGCGCTGAAGCTTTCTTT. With all but the CDR3 taken from the reference TRBV30 and TRBJ1-1 genes, the full variable domain is: SQTIHQWPATLVQPVGSPLSLECTVEGTSNPNLYWYRQAAGRGLQLLFYSVGIGQISSEVPQNLSASRPQDRQFILSSKKLLLSDSGFYLCAWNRGDGAEAFFGQGTRLTVV.